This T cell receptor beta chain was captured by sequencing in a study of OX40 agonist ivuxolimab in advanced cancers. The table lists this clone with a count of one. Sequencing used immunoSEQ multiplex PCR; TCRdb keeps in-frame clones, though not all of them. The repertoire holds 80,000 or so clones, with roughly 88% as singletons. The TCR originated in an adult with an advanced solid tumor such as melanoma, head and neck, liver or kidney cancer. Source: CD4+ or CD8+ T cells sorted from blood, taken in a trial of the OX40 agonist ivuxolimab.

The CDR3 region is CASSFPGQFYGYTF. Written as DNA, the CDR3 is TGTGCCAGCAGCTTCCCCGGACAGTTCTATGGCTACACCTTC. The chain combines TRBV7-8 with TRBJ1-2, with a weak D call TRBD1 (6 bases). CDR3 length: 14 amino acids. Germline CDR1 and CDR2: SGHVS and FQNEAQ. The V end lost 3 bases, the J end lost 4 bases, and 12 bases lay between the germline ends.